A single sample gave rise to the 20 T cell receptor beta chains below, sequenced in a study of molecular identifiers for immune sequencing clone quantification (dated by TCRdb to about 2018). Library preparation employed PCR. Instrument on record: Illumina HiSeq 4000. TCRdb reworked the public reads: Q25 trimming with fastp, MiXCR clone assembly, productive beta chains retained. CDR3 protein sequences are deduplicated, and each keeps its most common genes and DNA. The sample table contains 600,000 to 650,000 distinct CDR3 sequences; only one count was recorded for just under 20% of them. The ten largest clones capture 0.85% of the sample. Sequences were obtained from naive CD8+ T cells from blood, with Jurkat cell RNA spiked in. Explained via the paper, the cell subset or site label denotes: FACS-sorted CD8+CD4-CCR7+CD45RA+ naive T cells. The source of these receptors is a human donor in good health. Some libraries in this study had Jurkat cell RNA spiked in.

A word on this clonotype: This may arise from a read error, as a much more abundant clone is one base away. The chain carries TRBV20-1 and TRBJ2-3; 9 nucleotides line up with TRBD1. Germline V gives CDR1 DFQATT, CDR2 SNEGSKA (reference sequence). There are 16 residues in the CDR3. CDR3 sequence (DNA): TGCAGTGCTTCCCCCCGGGACAGGGTTCGGCCAGATACGCGGTATTTT. Translation: CSASPRDRVRPDTRYF.

As concerns this clonotype: This could be a read error, since a much larger clone is one nucleotide away. V usage is TRBV28 and J usage is TRBJ2-7; possibly TRBD1 for D (6 bases). CDR3 size: 17 residues. Germline lookup yields CDR1 MDHEN and CDR2 SYDVKM. CDR3 nucleotide sequence: TGTGCCAGCAGTTTAGCCTCCCCGGGACACAGCTCCTACGGGCAGTACTTC. This encodes CASSLASPGHSSYGQYF.

The sample holds many counts of this clonotype. This rearrangement joins TRBV28 to TRBJ1-4; D not resolved. Germline CDR1 and CDR2: MDHEN and SYDVKM. Trimming took 7 bases from V and 8 from J, leaving 23 bases between them. The CDR3 length is 16 residues. The CDR3 region is CASTSLGIIGWEKLFF. The CDR3 DNA follows: TGTGCCAGCACATCTCTTGGGATTATCGGATGGGAAAAACTGTTTTTT.

This clonotype was found many times. The chain combines TRBV5-6 with TRBJ2-7; 7 bases match TRBD1. The CDR3 is 14 amino acids. Germline V gene sequence: CDR1 SGHDT, CDR2 YYEEEE. Losses at the gene ends were 3 bases for V and 6 bases for J; bases not matched to a gene: 9. CDR3 in amino acids: CASSSDAGGPEQYF. The CDR3 DNA is TGTGCCAGCAGCTCGGACGCAGGGGGACCCGAGCAGTACTTC.

This clonotype was seen at least ten times. The genes are TRBV2 and TRBJ2-7, with no clear D. Per the germline V gene, CDR1 is SNHLY and CDR2 is FYNNEI. This CDR3 region has 13 residues. The ends were cut back, 4 bases at V and 2 bases at J, with 9 bases in the middle. For the CDR3, the DNA is TGTGCCAGCAGTGGCCTGGGCCCCTACGAGCAGTACTTC. Translated: CASSGLGPYEQYF.

With respect to this clonotype: A much larger clone differs from this one at a single base, so this may be a read error. For the CDR3, the DNA is TGTGTCAGCAGCGGAGACGCAGATACGCAGTATTTT. Amino acids: CVSSGDADTQYF. The chain carries TRBV7-9 and TRBJ2-3, with a weak D call TRBD2 (5 bases). The V gene's germline CDR1 is SEHNR and CDR2 FQNEAQ (reference sequence). This CDR3 contains 12 residues.

In this sample, this clonotype turned up many times. The rearrangement uses TRBV7-6 and TRBJ2-1; 12 bases are shared with TRBD2. CDR1 and CDR2 (germline): SGHVS, FNYEAQ. The CDR3 is made up of 18 amino acids. V trimming: 1 base; J trimming: 5 bases; junction bases outside the gene matches: 9. The CDR3 spells CASSLDLAGGLGDNEQFF. The DNA of the CDR3 is TGTGCCAGCAGCTTAGACCTAGCGGGGGGGCTCGGGGACAATGAGCAGTTCTTC.

As regards this clonotype: A much larger clone lies a single base off, so this may be a read error. The chain combines TRBV5-4 with TRBJ2-5; D perhaps matches TRBD2 (5 bases). Trimming shortened V by 0 bases and J by 3 bases, and 12 bases separated the two germline ends. The CDR3 length is 15 residues. The V gene's germline CDR1 is SGHNT and CDR2 YYREEE (reference sequence). The CDR3 nucleotides read TGTGCCAGCAGCTTGGATTTAGCGAGGGAAGAGACCCAGTACTTC. This codes for CASSLDLAREETQYF.

The rearrangement uses TRBV29-1 and TRBJ2-1, with TRBD1 identical over 11 bases. The germline gives CDR1 SQVTM, CDR2 ANQGSEA. CDR3 length: 14 residues. Losses at the gene ends were 6 bases for V and 9 bases for J; bases not matched to a gene: 10. CDR3 sequence reads: CSVPGDRGIGEQFF. In DNA form, the CDR3 reads TGCAGCGTACCCGGGGACAGGGGGATCGGTGAGCAGTTCTTC.

The chain joins TRBV9 to TRBJ1-2, with TRBD1 identical over 7 bases. Trimming cost V 3 bases and J 6 bases; bases outside gene matches: 11. Germline V gene sequence: CDR1 SGDLS, CDR2 YYNGEE. CDR3 length equals 15 residues. CDR3 in DNA: TGTGCCAGCAGCGCCGGAGCCACAGGGGCGAATGGCTACACCTTC. It specifies CASSAGATGANGYTF. The full variable domain, in which reference TRBV9 and TRBJ1-2 provide the parts outside the CDR3, is DSGVTQTPKHLITATGQRVTLRCSPRSGDLSVYWYQQSLDQGLQFLIQYYNGEERAKGNILERFSAQQFPDLHSELNLSSLELGDSALYFCASSAGATGANGYTFGSGTRLTVV.

This clonotype was found many times. The V and J genes are TRBV27 and TRBJ2-7, with D uncertain. Germline lookup yields CDR1 MNHEY and CDR2 SMNVEV (reference sequence). The CDR3 contains 15 residues. Trimming pared 6 bases from V and 6 bases from J, leaving 21 bases between. The CDR3 reads CASRGGPATASEQYF. CDR3 bases: TGTGCCAGCAGGGGTGGCCCGGCGACGGCAAGCGAGCAGTACTTC.

This clonotype is a singleton in its sample. A much larger clonotype is one base distant, so this may be a read error. This chain links TRBV1 with TRBJ2-3; the table's D call TRBD2 went unverified against the DNA. TRBV1 is listed as a pseudogene. The CDR3 spans 16 residues. This CDR3 is CTSIRPAGGPSDTQYF. The CDR3 DNA is TGCACCAGCATTAGACCAGCGGGAGGGCCGAGTGATACGCAGTATTTT.

This clonotype was seen ten or more times. This chain joins TRBV27 and TRBJ2-7, with 11 bases aligning to TRBD1. The J segment lost 4 bases and the V segment lost 5 bases, leaving 10 bases of the junction unmatched. Germline values: CDR1 MNHEY, CDR2 SMNVEV (reference sequence). CDR3 length: 16 residues. For the CDR3, the DNA is TGTGCCAGCAGTGGGACCGGGACAGGGGGAGGGTACGAGCAGTACTTC. Its protein is CASSGTGTGGGYEQYF.

In this sample, this clonotype turned up many times. The rearrangement uses TRBV6-6 and TRBJ1-1; TRBD1 matches at 7 bases. This CDR3 region has 14 residues. V gave up 4 bases and J gave up 10 bases; unmatched junction bases: 12. Per the germline V gene, CDR1 is MNHNY and CDR2 is SVGAGI (reference sequence). The CDR3 loop is CASSFPDRALRAFF. The DNA of the CDR3 is TGTGCCAGCAGTTTCCCAGACAGGGCCCTTAGAGCTTTCTTT.

This chain joins TRBV5-8 and TRBJ2-2; 9 nucleotides match TRBD1. Per the germline V gene, CDR1 is SGHTS and CDR2 is YDEGEE. V shed 8 bases, J shed 11 bases, and the junction held 7 bases outside the gene matches. This CDR3 spans 12 amino acids. The CDR3 loop is CARSPDRGELFF. CDR3 DNA sequence: TGTGCCAGAAGCCCGGACAGGGGCGAGCTGTTTTTT.

The table lists this clonotype with a count of one. This may arise from a read error, as a much more abundant clone is one base away. The genes are TRBV12-3 or TRBV12-4 and TRBJ2-7, with 12 nucleotides matching TRBD2. CDR3 length: 13 amino acids. The J segment lost 12 bases and the V segment lost 5 bases, leaving 8 bases of the junction unmatched. The CDR3 is CASSPGTSGPLYF. The CDR3 nucleotides read TGTGCCAGCAGTCCCGGGACTAGCGGGCCTCTGTACTTC.

The chain combines TRBV4-3 with TRBJ2-7; TRBD2 is a possible D gene (6 bases). The ends were cut back, 3 bases at V and 2 bases at J, with 14 bases in the middle. There are 15 residues in the CDR3. The V gene's germline CDR1 is LGHNA and CDR2 YSLEER. The CDR3: CASSQDGGFTYEQYF. In DNA, the CDR3 is TGCGCCAGCAGCCAGGACGGGGGATTTACCTACGAGCAGTACTTC.

Many counts were recorded for this clonotype. The J gene is TRBJ2-3, the V gene TRBV11-2; no clear D. Between the trimmed V and J ends, which lost 1 base and 6 bases, there was a span of 17 bases. CDR1 SGHAT and CDR2 FQNNGV come from the germline V gene. The CDR3 loop spans 16 amino acids. The CDR3 nucleotides are TGTGCCAGCAGCTTAGGAGTCGGACGCACATGGGATACGCAGTATTTT. Translated: CASSLGVGRTWDTQYF.

With respect to this clonotype: This may come from a read error, since a much larger clone is one base off. The chain joins TRBV9 to TRBJ2-1; TRBD2 aligns across 9 bases. The CDR3 is made up of 15 amino acids. The ends lost 0 bases at V and 12 bases at J; junction bases unmatched: 10. CDR1 is SGDLS and CDR2 is YYNGEE in the germline V gene. CDR3 nucleotide sequence: TGTGCCAGCAGCGTAGGCGGGAGGGCCGGGTATGGGCAGTTCTTC. Protein sequence: CASSVGGRAGYGQFF.

As concerns this clonotype: This may come from a read error, since a much larger clone is one base off. This chain connects TRBV2 to TRBJ1-5; 8 bases align to TRBD1. CDR3 length: 15 residues. Germline CDR1 SNHLY, CDR2 FYNNEI. In DNA, the CDR3 is TGTGCCGGCAGTGACAGGGGCCTTAGCAATCAGCCCCAGCATTTT. It codes for CAGSDRGLSNQPQHF.